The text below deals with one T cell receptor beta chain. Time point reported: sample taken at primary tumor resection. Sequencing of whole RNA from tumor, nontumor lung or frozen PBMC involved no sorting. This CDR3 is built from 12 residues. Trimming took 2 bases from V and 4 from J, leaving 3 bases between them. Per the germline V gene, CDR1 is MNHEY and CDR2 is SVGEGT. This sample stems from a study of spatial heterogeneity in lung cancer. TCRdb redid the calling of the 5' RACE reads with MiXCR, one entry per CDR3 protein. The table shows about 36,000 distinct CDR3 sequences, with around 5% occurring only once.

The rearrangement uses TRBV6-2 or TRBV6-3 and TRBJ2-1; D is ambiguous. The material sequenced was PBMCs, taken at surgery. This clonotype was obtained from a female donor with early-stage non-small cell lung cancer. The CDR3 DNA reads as TGTGCCAGCAGTTACGGATACAATGAGCAGTTCTTC. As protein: CASSYGYNEQFF.